This T cell receptor beta chain was recorded in a study of T cells expressing NK-cell markers. Study background: The authors sequenced eight donors, of whom seven were HCMV-seropositive and one was seronegative.

TCR beta libraries carry UMIs added by 5'RACE template switching. Reanalyzing the 5' RACE reads, TCRdb keeps one entry per CDR3 protein, without DNA. The sample's table shows 550,000 to 600,000 distinct CDR3 sequences. Study findings and constraints: There were a few donors in whom these clonotypes also led the CD3+CD56-NKG2C+ fraction.

The germline V gene encodes CDR1 SGHAT and CDR2 FQNNGV. The CDR3 covers 12 residues. Regarding this clonotype: What it binds is unknown.

Sequencing was carried out using blood T cells: a sorted CD56 or NKG2C T cell subset, CD4+ or CD8+ T cells, or bulk PBMC T cells (not recorded which). The sequence derives from a man between 18 and 29 years old in good health. The J gene is TRBJ2-4, the V gene TRBV11-2; the D call from TCRdb, TRBD2, cannot be confirmed without DNA. The CDR3 sequence is CASTQWRDIQYF.